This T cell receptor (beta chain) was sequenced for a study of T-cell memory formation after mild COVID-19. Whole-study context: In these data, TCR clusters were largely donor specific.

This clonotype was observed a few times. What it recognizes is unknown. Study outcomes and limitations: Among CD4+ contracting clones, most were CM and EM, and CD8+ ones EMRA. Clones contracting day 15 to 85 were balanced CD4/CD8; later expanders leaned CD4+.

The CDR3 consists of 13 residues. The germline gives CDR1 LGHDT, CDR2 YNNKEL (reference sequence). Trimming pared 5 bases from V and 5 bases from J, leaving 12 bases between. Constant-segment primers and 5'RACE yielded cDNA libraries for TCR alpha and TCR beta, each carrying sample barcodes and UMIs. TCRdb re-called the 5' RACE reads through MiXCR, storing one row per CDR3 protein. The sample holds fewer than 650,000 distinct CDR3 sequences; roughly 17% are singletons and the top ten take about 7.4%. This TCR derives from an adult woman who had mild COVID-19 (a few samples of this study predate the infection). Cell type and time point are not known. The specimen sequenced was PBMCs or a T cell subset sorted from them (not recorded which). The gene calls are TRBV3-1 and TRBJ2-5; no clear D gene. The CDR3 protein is CASSYFSAETQYF. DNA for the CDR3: TGTGCCAGCAGCTACTTCTCGGCGGAGACCCAGTACTTC.